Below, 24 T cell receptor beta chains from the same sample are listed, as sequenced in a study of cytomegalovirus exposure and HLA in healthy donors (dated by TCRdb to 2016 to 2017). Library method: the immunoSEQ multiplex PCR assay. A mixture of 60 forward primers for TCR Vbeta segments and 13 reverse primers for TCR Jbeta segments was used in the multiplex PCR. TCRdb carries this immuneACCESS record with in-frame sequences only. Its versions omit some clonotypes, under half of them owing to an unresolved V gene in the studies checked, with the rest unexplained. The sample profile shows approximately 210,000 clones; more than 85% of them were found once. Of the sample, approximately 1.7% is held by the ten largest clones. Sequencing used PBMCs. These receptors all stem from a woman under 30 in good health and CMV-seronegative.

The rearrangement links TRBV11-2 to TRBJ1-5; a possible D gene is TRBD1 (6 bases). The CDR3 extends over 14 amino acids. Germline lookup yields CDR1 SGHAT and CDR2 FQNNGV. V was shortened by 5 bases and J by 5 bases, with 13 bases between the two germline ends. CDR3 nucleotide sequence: TGTGCCAGCAGCCTAGGACACAGGGATCAGCCCCAGCATTTT. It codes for CASSLGHRDQPQHF. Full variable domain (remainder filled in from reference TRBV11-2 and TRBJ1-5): EAGVAQSPRYKIIEKRQSVAFWCNPISGHATLYWYQQILGQGPKLLIQFQNNGVVDDSQLPKDRFSAERLKGVDSTLKIQPAKLEDSAVYLCASSLGHRDQPQHFGDGTRLSIL.

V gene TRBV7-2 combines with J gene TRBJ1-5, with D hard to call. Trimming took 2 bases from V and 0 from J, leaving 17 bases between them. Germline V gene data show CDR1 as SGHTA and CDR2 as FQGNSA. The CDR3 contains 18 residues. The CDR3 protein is CASSLLGGELNSNQPQHF. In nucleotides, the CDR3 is TGTGCCAGCAGCTTATTAGGCGGGGAACTAAATAGCAATCAGCCCCAGCATTTT.

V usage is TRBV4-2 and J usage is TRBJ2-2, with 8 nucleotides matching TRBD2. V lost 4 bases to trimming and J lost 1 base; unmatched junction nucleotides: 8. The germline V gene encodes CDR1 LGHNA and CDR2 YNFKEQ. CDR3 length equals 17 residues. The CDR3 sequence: CASSPPTSARNTGELFF. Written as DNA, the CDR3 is TGTGCCAGCAGCCCCCCGACTAGCGCGAGGAACACCGGGGAGCTGTTTTTT.

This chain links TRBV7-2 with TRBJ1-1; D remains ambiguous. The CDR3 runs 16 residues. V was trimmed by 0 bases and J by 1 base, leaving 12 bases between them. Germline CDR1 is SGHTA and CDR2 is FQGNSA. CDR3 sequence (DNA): TGTGCCAGCAGCTTAGCTGGAGGAATTTCGAACACTGAAGCTTTCTTT. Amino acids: CASSLAGGISNTEAFF.

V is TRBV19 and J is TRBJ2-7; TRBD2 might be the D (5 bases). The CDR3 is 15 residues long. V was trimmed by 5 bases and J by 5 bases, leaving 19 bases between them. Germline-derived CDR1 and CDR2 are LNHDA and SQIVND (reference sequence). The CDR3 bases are TGTGCCAGTAGTCGGGGATGGCAGAGAAGGGACGAGCAGTACTTC. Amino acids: CASSRGWQRRDEQYF.

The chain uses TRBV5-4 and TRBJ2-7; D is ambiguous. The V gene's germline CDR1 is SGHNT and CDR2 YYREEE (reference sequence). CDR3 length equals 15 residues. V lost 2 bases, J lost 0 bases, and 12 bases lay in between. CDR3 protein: CASSLIVGGSYEQYF. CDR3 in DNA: TGTGCCAGCAGCTTAATTGTCGGCGGCTCCTACGAGCAGTACTTC.

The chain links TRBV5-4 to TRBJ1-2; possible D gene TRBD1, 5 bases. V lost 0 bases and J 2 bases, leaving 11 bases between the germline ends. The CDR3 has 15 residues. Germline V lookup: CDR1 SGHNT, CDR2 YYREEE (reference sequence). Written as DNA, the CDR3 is TGTGCCAGCAGCTTGGTTCAGGGAGGGAACTATGGCTACACCTTC. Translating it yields CASSLVQGGNYGYTF.

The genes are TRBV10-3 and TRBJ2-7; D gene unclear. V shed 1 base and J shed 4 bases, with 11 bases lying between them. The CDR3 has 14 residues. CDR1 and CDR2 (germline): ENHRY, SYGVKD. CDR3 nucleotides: TGTGCCATCAGTGAGTTTCGGAGAAATTACGAGCAGTACTTC. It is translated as CAISEFRRNYEQYF.

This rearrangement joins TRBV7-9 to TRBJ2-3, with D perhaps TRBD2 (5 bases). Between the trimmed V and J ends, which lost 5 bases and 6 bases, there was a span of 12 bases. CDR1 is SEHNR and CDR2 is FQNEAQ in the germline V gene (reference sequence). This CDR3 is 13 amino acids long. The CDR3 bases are TGTGCCAGCAGCCCCACTAGTGCGGATACGCAGTATTTT. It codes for CASSPTSADTQYF.

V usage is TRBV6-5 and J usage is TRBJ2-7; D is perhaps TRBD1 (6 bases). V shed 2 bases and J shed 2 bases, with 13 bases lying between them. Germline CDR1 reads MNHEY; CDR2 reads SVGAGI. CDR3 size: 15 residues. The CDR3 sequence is CASSYLGQPTYEQYF. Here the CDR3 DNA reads TGTGCCAGCAGTTACCTCGGACAGCCGACCTACGAGCAGTACTTC.

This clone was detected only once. CDR3 sequence: CASSASGSRSYEQYF. For the CDR3, the DNA is TGTGCCAGCAGTGCGAGCGGGAGTCGGTCCTACGAGCAGTACTTC. This chain joins TRBV2 and TRBJ2-7, with 8 positions matching TRBD2. Germline V gene sequence: CDR1 SNHLY, CDR2 FYNNEI. The CDR3 extends over 15 amino acids. Trimming at V came to 4 bases and at J to 1 base, leaving 6 bases not matched to a gene. Full variable domain (rest looked up from reference TRBV2 and TRBJ2-7): EPEVTQTPSHQVTQMGQEVILRCVPISNHLYFYWYRQILGQKVEFLVSFYNNEISEKSEIFDDQFSVERPDGSNFTLKIRSTKLEDSAMYFCASSASGSRSYEQYFGPGTRLTVT.

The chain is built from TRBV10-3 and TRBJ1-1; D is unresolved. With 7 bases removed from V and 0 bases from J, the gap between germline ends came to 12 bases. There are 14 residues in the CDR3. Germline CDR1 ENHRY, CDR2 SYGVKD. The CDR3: CAINPGKMNTEAFF. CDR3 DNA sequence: TGTGCCATCAATCCGGGAAAAATGAACACTGAAGCTTTCTTT.

The CDR3 coding sequence is TGCGCCAGCAGCTTTAGTAGGGAGGGGACCCAGTACTTC. It codes for CASSFSREGTQYF. V gene TRBV5-1 combines with J gene TRBJ2-5; TRBD2 matches at 7 bases. CDR3 length: 13 amino acids. Looked up from germline, CDR1 is SGHRS and CDR2 is YFSETQ. The V segment lost 2 bases and the J segment 7 bases; nucleotides outside the gene matches: 5.

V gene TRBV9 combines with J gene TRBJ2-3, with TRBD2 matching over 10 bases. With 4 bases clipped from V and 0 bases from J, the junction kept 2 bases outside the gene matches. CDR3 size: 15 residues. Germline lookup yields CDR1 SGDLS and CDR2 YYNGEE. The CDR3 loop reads CASSPLAGSTDTQYF. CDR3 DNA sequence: TGTGCCAGCAGCCCACTAGCGGGAAGCACAGATACGCAGTATTTT. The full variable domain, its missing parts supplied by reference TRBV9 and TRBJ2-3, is DSGVTQTPKHLITATGQRVTLRCSPRSGDLSVYWYQQSLDQGLQFLIQYYNGEERAKGNILERFSAQQFPDLHSELNLSSLELGDSALYFCASSPLAGSTDTQYFGPGTRLTVL.

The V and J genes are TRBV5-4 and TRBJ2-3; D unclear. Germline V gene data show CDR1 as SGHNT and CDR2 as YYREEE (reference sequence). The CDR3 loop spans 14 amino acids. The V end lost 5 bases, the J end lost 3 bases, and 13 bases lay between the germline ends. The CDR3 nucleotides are TGTGCCAGCAGAACAGATCTCGGTACAGATACGCAGTATTTT. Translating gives CASRTDLGTDTQYF.

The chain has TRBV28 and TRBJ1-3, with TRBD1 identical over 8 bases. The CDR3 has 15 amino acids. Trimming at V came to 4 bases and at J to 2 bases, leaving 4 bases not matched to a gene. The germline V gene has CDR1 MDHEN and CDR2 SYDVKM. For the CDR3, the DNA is TGTGCCAGCAGTTCGACAGGGGAAGCTGGAAACACCATATATTTT. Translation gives CASSSTGEAGNTIYF.

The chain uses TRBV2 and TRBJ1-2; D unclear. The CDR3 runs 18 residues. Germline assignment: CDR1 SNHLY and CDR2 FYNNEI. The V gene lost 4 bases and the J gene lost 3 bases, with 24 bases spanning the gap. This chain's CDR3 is CASSAPLWQERDHYGYTF. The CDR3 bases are TGTGCCAGCAGTGCCCCCCTCTGGCAGGAACGGGATCACTATGGCTACACCTTC.

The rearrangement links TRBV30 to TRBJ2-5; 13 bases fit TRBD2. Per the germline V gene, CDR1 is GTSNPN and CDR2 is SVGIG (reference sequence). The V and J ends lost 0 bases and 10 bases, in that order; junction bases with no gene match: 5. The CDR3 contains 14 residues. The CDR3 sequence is CAWSVGLAGAVQYF. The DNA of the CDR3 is TGTGCCTGGAGTGTAGGACTAGCGGGGGCCGTCCAGTACTTC.

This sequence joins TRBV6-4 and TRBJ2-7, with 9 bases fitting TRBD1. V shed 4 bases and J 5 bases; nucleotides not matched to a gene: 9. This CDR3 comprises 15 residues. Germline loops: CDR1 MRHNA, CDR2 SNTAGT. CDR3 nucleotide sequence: TGTGCCAGCAGTGCCGGCGGACAGGGGATGGACGAGCAGTACTTC. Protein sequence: CASSAGGQGMDEQYF.

The CDR3 DNA sequence: TGTGCCAGCAGCGGTAGCGGGAGTGACTACGAGCAGTACTTC. Translation gives CASSGSGSDYEQYF. This rearrangement joins TRBV7-6 to TRBJ2-5; 9 bases line up with TRBD2. The assigned J gene may be wrong: the sequence end matches TRBJ2-7 better. From germline, CDR1 is SGHVS and CDR2 FNYEAQ. CDR3 size: 14 residues.

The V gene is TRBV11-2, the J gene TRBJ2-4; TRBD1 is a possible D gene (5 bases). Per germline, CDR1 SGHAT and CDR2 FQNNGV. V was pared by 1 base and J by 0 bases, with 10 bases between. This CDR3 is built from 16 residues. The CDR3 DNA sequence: TGTGCCAGCAGCTTAGGACAGTACCTAGCCAAAAACATTCAGTACTTC. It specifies CASSLGQYLAKNIQYF.

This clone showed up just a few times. The CDR3 sequence is CASRWGPEETQYF. For the CDR3, the DNA is TGTGCCAGCAGATGGGGCCCCGAAGAGACCCAGTACTTC. The chain recombines TRBV2 with TRBJ2-5; possible D gene TRBD1, 5 bases. Germline V CDR1 and CDR2: SNHLY, FYNNEI. Trimming took 6 bases from V and 3 from J, leaving 11 bases between them. This CDR3 spans 13 amino acids.

CDR3 protein: CASSESGTSAQTDTQYF. In DNA form, the CDR3 reads TGTGCCAGCAGTGAATCCGGGACTTCCGCCCAGACAGATACGCAGTATTTT. The chain uses TRBV25-1 and TRBJ2-3, with D tentatively TRBD2 (6 bases). The V gene's germline CDR1 is MGHDK and CDR2 SYGVNS. The CDR3 is made up of 17 amino acids. V lost 1 base to trimming and J lost 3 bases, with 17 bases between them.

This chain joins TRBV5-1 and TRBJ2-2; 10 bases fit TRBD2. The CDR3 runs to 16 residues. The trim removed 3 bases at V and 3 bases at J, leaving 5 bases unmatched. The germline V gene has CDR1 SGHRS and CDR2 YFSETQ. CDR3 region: CASSYLAGVDTGELFF. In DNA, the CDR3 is TGCGCCAGCAGCTACCTAGCGGGAGTCGACACCGGGGAGCTGTTTTTT.